The 29 T cell receptor beta chains below come from one sample, sequenced in a study of T cell repertoires in ileal Crohn's disease. The repertoire was sequenced with immunoSEQ multiplex PCR; TCRdb's copy has only in-frame clones and lacks some. Seen here are fewer than 4,500 clones, roughly 80% observed once, and the top ten hold approximately 7%. This sample's time point: inflamed ileum from the surgical specimen. The specimen was ileal tissue. The receptors were gathered from an adult with Crohn's disease.

The rearrangement joins TRBV4-2 to TRBJ2-2; D uncertain. The V and J ends lost 1 base and 0 bases respectively, with 6 bases between them. The CDR3 extends over 15 amino acids. The germline V gene has CDR1 LGHNA and CDR2 YNFKEQ. The CDR3 coding sequence is TGTGCCAGCAGCCAAGTCACTGCGAACACCGGGGAGCTGTTTTTT. Translated: CASSQVTANTGELFF.

V and J are TRBV7-6 and TRBJ1-1; D gene uncertain. Deletions cut 4 bases from V and 1 base from J, with 7 bases between. CDR1 is SGHVS and CDR2 is FNYEAQ in the germline V gene. The CDR3 length is 13 residues. The CDR3 spells CASSSSANTEAFF. DNA of the CDR3: TGTGCCAGCAGCTCGTCAGCGAACACTGAAGCTTTCTTT.

As regards this clone: This specimen includes other DNA sequences encoding the same CDR3. This chain joins TRBV19 and TRBJ1-5; tentatively, D is TRBD1 (5 bases). The CDR3 has 13 amino acids. Trimming shortened V by 5 bases and J by 7 bases, and 12 bases separated the two germline ends. CDR1 is LNHDA and CDR2 is SQIVND in the germline V gene (reference sequence). The CDR3 spells CASSAGVRQPQHF. As DNA, the CDR3 is TGTGCCAGTAGTGCGGGGGTGAGGCAGCCCCAGCATTTT.

This clone was counted between two and nine times. The chain is built from TRBV29-1 and TRBJ2-7; TRBD1 is a possible D gene (7 bases). The V end lost 7 bases, the J end lost 2 bases, and 12 bases lay between the germline ends. Germline CDR1 SQVTM, CDR2 ANQGSEA. The CDR3 has 12 residues. The CDR3 is CSAAGQTYEQYF. DNA for the CDR3: TGCAGCGCTGCGGGACAGACCTACGAGCAGTACTTC.

This clone turned up a few times. At one boundary the junction diverges from the germline segment, which might be a read error. The CDR3 nucleotides read TGCGCCAGCAGGTTGGGACAGAGTCTCACAGATACGCAGTATTTT. As protein: CASRLGQSLTDTQYF. The V call is TRBV5-1, the J call TRBJ2-3; 7 bases map to TRBD1. In germline, CDR1 is SGHRS, CDR2 YFSETQ. CDR3 length: 15 residues.

The table lists this clone with a count of one. V and J are TRBV5-1 and TRBJ2-1, with a possible D match to TRBD2 (5 bases). Trimming took 4 bases from V and 0 from J, leaving 11 bases between them. Germline CDR1 and CDR2: SGHRS and YFSETQ. CDR3 length: 15 residues. The CDR3: CASSPPGLSYNEQFF. As DNA, the CDR3 is TGCGCCAGCAGCCCACCTGGACTCTCCTACAATGAGCAGTTCTTC.

The chain employs TRBV18 and TRBJ1-1; D perhaps matches TRBD1 (6 bases). Germline V gives CDR1 KGHSH, CDR2 LQKENI. The CDR3 is made up of 14 amino acids. V gave up 3 bases and J gave up 0 bases, with 8 bases separating them. CDR3 in DNA: TGTGCCAGCTCACCTAGGGACATGAACACTGAAGCTTTCTTT. The encoded protein is CASSPRDMNTEAFF.

The V and J genes are TRBV9 and TRBJ1-2; D may be TRBD1 (5 bases). The germline CDR1 and CDR2 sequences are SGDLS and YYNGEE. This CDR3 spans 14 amino acids. Trimming took off 0 bases at V and 4 bases at J, with 10 bases between the two ends. Written as DNA, the CDR3 is TGTGCCAGCAGCGTAGAAGGGGTCGGCTATGGCTACACCTTC. Protein: CASSVEGVGYGYTF.

This chain uses TRBV7-6 with TRBJ2-1, with 7 bases identical to TRBD2. The ends lost 8 bases at V and 10 bases at J; junction bases unmatched: 5. CDR1 and CDR2 (germline): SGHVS, FNYEAQ. The CDR3 sequence is 11 residues long. For the CDR3, the DNA is TGTGCCAGCGGGAGGGGCAGCGAGCAGTTCTTC. Translating it yields CASGRGSEQFF.

The chain has TRBV18 and TRBJ1-1; unclear D gene. V lost 7 bases to trimming and J lost 5 bases, with 11 bases between them. The CDR3 sequence is 12 residues long. The V gene's germline CDR1 is KGHSH and CDR2 LQKENI. CDR3 in DNA: TGTGCCAGCTGTAGTGGGCGTACTGAAGCTTTCTTT. This translates into CASCSGRTEAFF.

The J gene is TRBJ2-1, the V gene TRBV21-1. TRBV21-1 is designated a pseudogene. This CDR3 has 12 amino acids. CDR3 in DNA: TGTGCCAGCATTTTTGTGATCAATGAGCAGTTCTTC. This gives the protein CASIFVINEQFF.

The chain carries TRBV19 and TRBJ1-2; a possible D gene is TRBD1 (6 bases). Germline V gene data show CDR1 as LNHDA and CDR2 as SQIVND (reference sequence). CDR3 size: 15 residues. V lost 5 bases to trimming and J lost 2 bases, with 15 bases between them. CDR3 nucleotide sequence: TGTGCCAGTAGTTCCCGAGCCGGGACAAACTATGGCTACACCTTC. This encodes CASSSRAGTNYGYTF.

This sequence joins TRBV30 and TRBJ2-5, with 10 bases aligning to TRBD2. This CDR3 is built from 14 residues. The germline V gene encodes CDR1 GTSNPN and CDR2 SVGIG (reference sequence). The ends lost 4 bases at V and 1 base at J; junction bases unmatched: 3. The CDR3 DNA reads as TGTGCCTGGAATCTAGCGGGGGTCCAAGAGACCCAGTACTTC. It encodes CAWNLAGVQETQYF.

In this sample, this clone turned up a few times. CDR3 bases: TGTGCCAGCAATGTGGCCTCTAGCCCTACTGGAGAGCAGTTCTTC. This codes for CASNVASSPTGEQFF. The chain combines TRBV6-7 with TRBJ2-1; D is perhaps TRBD2 (5 bases). TRBV6-7 is labeled an ORF, and its function is uncertain. This CDR3 is built from 15 residues. V was trimmed by 7 bases and J by 10 bases, leaving 23 bases between them.

This clone qualifies as large. The chain is built from TRBV4-3 and TRBJ1-2, with 10 bases aligning to TRBD1. V lost 4 bases and J lost 1; bases outside the gene matches: 3. The CDR3 totals 15 residues. CDR1 is LGHNA, CDR2 YSLEER, per germline. DNA of the CDR3: TGCGCCAGCAGCCTGGACAGGGGGGTTAACTATGGCTACACCTTC. The encoded protein is CASSLDRGVNYGYTF.

The rearrangement links TRBV9 to TRBJ2-5; TRBD2 matches 10 bases. The trim removed 0 bases at V and 4 bases at J, leaving 6 bases unmatched. The germline V gene encodes CDR1 SGDLS and CDR2 YYNGEE. This CDR3 spans 16 amino acids. The CDR3 loop is CASSVDQRGGGETQYF. The CDR3 bases are TGTGCCAGCAGCGTAGACCAGCGGGGGGGCGGAGAGACCCAGTACTTC.

The chain joins TRBV6-6 to TRBJ1-3; D is possibly TRBD1 (6 bases). CDR3 length equals 16 residues. Germline CDR1 and CDR2: MNHNY and SVGAGI (reference sequence). The V end lost 7 bases, the J end lost 0 bases, and 16 bases lay between the germline ends. The CDR3 nucleotides are TGTGCCAGCACCCACAGGGATACTCTCTCTGGAAACACCATATATTTT. Protein sequence: CASTHRDTLSGNTIYF.

The chain's CDR3 is CASSTRDGDGTGELFF. CDR3 bases: TGTGCCAGCAGCACTAGGGACGGAGACGGCACCGGGGAGCTGTTTTTT. J is TRBJ2-2 and V is TRBV7-9; D tentatively fits TRBD1 or TRBD2 (5 bases each). V was shortened by 5 bases and J by 4 bases, with 17 bases between the two germline ends. Looked up from germline, CDR1 is SEHNR and CDR2 is FQNEAQ (reference sequence). There are 16 residues in the CDR3.

This clone was seen just once. The chain links TRBV28 to TRBJ2-7, with 7 bases aligning to TRBD2. There are 16 residues in the CDR3. With V trimmed by 5 bases and J by 3 bases, 13 bases remained unmatched. Germline V gene data show CDR1 as MDHEN and CDR2 as SYDVKM. CDR3: CASSHPTTGGVYEQYF. CDR3 in DNA: TGTGCCAGCAGTCACCCCACCACGGGAGGTGTCTACGAGCAGTACTTC.

The chain employs TRBV2 and TRBJ1-3; the D is unclear. V was clipped by 3 bases and J by 3 bases, with 6 bases between them. The CDR3 extends over 13 amino acids. The germline V gene encodes CDR1 SNHLY and CDR2 FYNNEI. In nucleotides, the CDR3 is TGTGCCAGCAGTGAGACGGTTGGAAACACCATATATTTT. Translation gives CASSETVGNTIYF.

V gene TRBV29-1 combines with J gene TRBJ1-2; D not certain. Germline V CDR1 and CDR2: SQVTM, ANQGSEA. The CDR3 loop spans 13 amino acids. Between the trimmed V and J ends, which lost 4 bases and 3 bases, there was a span of 12 bases. CDR3 nucleotides: TGCAGCGTTGGAGGGATTAGTGACTATGGCTACACCTTC. Translation: CSVGGISDYGYTF.

J is TRBJ2-7 and V is TRBV4-3; 8 positions match TRBD1. Germline trimming cut 1 base from V and 2 bases from J; bases unmatched to any gene: 7. Germline V gene sequence: CDR1 LGHNA, CDR2 YSLEER. The CDR3 runs 16 residues. This CDR3 reads CASSQAPTGVTYEQYF. The CDR3 DNA reads as TGCGCCAGCAGCCAAGCACCGACAGGGGTTACCTACGAGCAGTACTTC.

This chain uses TRBV6-6 with TRBJ1-1; D is unclear. This CDR3 comprises 16 residues. The V and J ends lost 2 bases and 5 bases respectively, with 18 bases between them. Germline V lookup: CDR1 MNHNY, CDR2 SVGAGI (reference sequence). This CDR3 reads CASSYDVATYGTEAFF. The CDR3 DNA reads TGTGCCAGCAGTTACGACGTGGCCACTTATGGGACTGAAGCTTTCTTT.

V gene TRBV7-2 combines with J gene TRBJ2-7; 7 positions match TRBD2. Germline trimming cut 0 bases from V and 3 bases from J; bases unmatched to any gene: 8. The CDR3 spans 16 residues. CDR1 is SGHTA and CDR2 is FQGNSA in the germline V gene. The CDR3 DNA reads TGTGCCAGCAGCTTAGCGCAAGGGACGGGAGGCTACGAGCAGTACTTC. It translates to CASSLAQGTGGYEQYF.

The rearrangement joins TRBV6-1 to TRBJ2-5, with 12 positions matching TRBD1. Trimming cost V 6 bases and J 5 bases; bases outside gene matches: 4. Germline CDR1 MNHNS, CDR2 SASEGT. The CDR3 is made up of 14 amino acids. The CDR3 coding sequence is TGTGCCAGCAGGGGACAGGGGGCTTCGGAGACCCAGTACTTC. It specifies CASRGQGASETQYF.

The chain uses TRBV7-9 and TRBJ2-7; 7 bases are a match to TRBD2. The CDR3 covers 14 residues. The trim removed 0 bases at V and 6 bases at J, leaving 5 bases unmatched. The germline V gene encodes CDR1 SEHNR and CDR2 FQNEAQ (reference sequence). The CDR3 sequence is CASSLAAREGEQYF. The CDR3 coding sequence is TGTGCCAGCAGCTTAGCAGCTAGGGAGGGCGAGCAGTACTTC.

The rearrangement joins TRBV28 to TRBJ1-5, with a possible D match to TRBD1 (5 bases). The ends were cut back, 3 bases at V and 6 bases at J, with 15 bases in the middle. This CDR3 comprises 15 residues. Looked up from germline, CDR1 is MDHEN and CDR2 is SYDVKM. The CDR3 DNA reads TGTGCCAGCAGTTTTGCGGGGATCCAGGGTCAGCCCCAGCATTTT. Amino acid sequence: CASSFAGIQGQPQHF.

This clone was seen a single time. The chain uses TRBV29-1 and TRBJ1-1; TRBD1 matches at 7 bases. The CDR3 is 14 residues long. V shed 6 bases, J shed 5 bases, and the junction held 12 bases outside the gene matches. Germline V lookup: CDR1 SQVTM, CDR2 ANQGSEA. The CDR3 loop reads CSVLRGMGLTEAFF. Here the CDR3 DNA reads TGCAGCGTCCTCAGGGGGATGGGGCTTACTGAAGCTTTCTTT.

The CDR3 sequence is CASSFNQETQYF. CDR3 bases: TGTGCCAGCAGTTTCAATCAAGAGACCCAGTACTTC. The chain employs TRBV2 and TRBJ2-5; D unclear. CDR3 length: 12 residues. From germline, CDR1 is SNHLY and CDR2 FYNNEI. Trimming pared 5 bases from V and 2 bases from J, leaving 6 bases between.